The present TCR beta chain was sequenced within a study of regulatory T cells in long-lasting Graves disease. Overall study context: The study counted Graves' disease as persistent given over 5 years of antithyroid drugs and positive TSH receptor antibodies. Study-level results: TCR diversity was lower in persistent Graves' patients (versus newly diagnosed ones).

As concerns this clonotype: Antigen unknown.

Trimming removed 5 bases at V and 2 bases at J, with 14 bases between. This CDR3 comprises 15 residues. For TCR beta, libraries came from iRepertoire HTBI primers and Arm-PCR of CDR3 regions. TCRdb reprocessed the multiplex PCR reads via MiXCR and lists one record per CDR3 protein. Of about 340,000 distinct CDR3 sequences listed, around 20% were seen once; the top ten hold about 29%. Specified time point: persistent/refractory GD, antithyroid drugs over 5 years with positive TRAb. Isolated PBMC RNA provided the starting material for the TCR library. Here the sequenced sample was peripheral blood mononuclear cells (PBMCs), taken when the disease was refractory, from a patient treated with antithyroid drugs. This chain uses TRBV12-3 or TRBV12-4 with TRBJ2-3; a possible D gene is TRBD1 (5 bases). The clonotype comes from a female donor with Graves disease. In DNA, the CDR3 is TGTGCCAGCAGTCTACAGGTTGGAGACACAGATACGCAGTATTTT. It encodes CASSLQVGDTDTQYF.